Each of the 13 T cell receptor beta chains below was sequenced from the same sample in a study of breast tumors, draining lymph nodes, adjacent tissues. TCRdb re-called the multiplex PCR reads through MiXCR, storing one row per CDR3 protein. The repertoire has about 110,000 distinct CDR3 sequences, 30% of them found once; the top ten carry 5.5% to 7%. Axillary draining lymph nodes of breast cancer patients supplied the node samples. The sequenced sample was axillary lymph node tissue. These receptors came from a female donor with breast cancer. Some clones in this sample may be carry-over from other donors' samples.

This clonotype was observed many times. The V gene is TRBV7-2, the J gene TRBJ2-1; 8 nucleotides line up with TRBD2. Germline assignment: CDR1 SGHTA and CDR2 FQGNSA. V trimming: 2 bases; J trimming: 3 bases; junction bases outside the gene matches: 21. The CDR3 totals 21 residues. The CDR3 DNA reads TGTGCCAGCAGCTTACGGGGGGGGCCGCGCGGGTCAACCAGAAACTACAATGAGCAGTTCTTC. Its translation: CASSLRGGPRGSTRNYNEQFF.

This clonotype was detected ten times or more. This chain joins TRBV6-5 and TRBJ2-3; D might be TRBD2 (5 bases). CDR1 and CDR2 (germline): MNHEY, SVGAGI. The V gene lost 4 bases and the J gene lost 1 base, with 12 bases spanning the gap. The CDR3 is made up of 15 amino acids. The CDR3 region has the DNA TGTGCCAGCAGTTTTGAGGGCCGAGGCACAGATACGCAGTATTTT. Translated, it gives CASSFEGRGTDTQYF.

This chain links TRBV5-4 with TRBJ1-1; unclear D gene. Germline V lookup: CDR1 SGHNT, CDR2 YYREEE (reference sequence). Between the trimmed V and J ends, which lost 0 bases and 3 bases, there was a span of 9 bases. The CDR3 extends over 14 amino acids. The CDR3 DNA is TGTGCCAGCAGCTTGGCCGTGAGGGACACTGAAGCTTTCTTT. This gives the protein CASSLAVRDTEAFF.

The CDR3 loop reads CASSLPGLAGFSYNEQFF. The CDR3 DNA is TGTGCCAGCAGTTTACCGGGACTAGCGGGATTCTCCTACAATGAGCAGTTCTTC. The J gene is TRBJ2-1, the V gene TRBV25-1; TRBD2 matches at 13 bases. From germline, CDR1 is MGHDK and CDR2 SYGVNS. The CDR3 extends over 18 amino acids. J lost 0 bases, V lost 5 bases, and 7 bases had no gene match.

This clonotype was recorded many times. The CDR3 sequence: CASNPGGYSTDTQYF. CDR3 coding DNA: TGTGCCAGCAATCCCGGGGGATATAGCACAGATACGCAGTATTTT. The chain employs TRBV28 and TRBJ2-3; tentative D call: TRBD2 (6 bases). The CDR3 is 15 residues long. The germline CDR1 and CDR2 sequences are MDHEN and SYDVKM. V lost 7 bases to trimming and J lost 0 bases, with 14 bases between them.

Ten or more counts support this clonotype. A read error may produce the germline difference seen at one junction end. The chain combines TRBV6-5 with TRBJ1-3, with D tentatively TRBD1 (5 bases). This CDR3 is built from 16 residues. Germline V gene lookup returns CDR1 MNHEY and CDR2 SVGAGI. The CDR3 protein is CASSHSGHWGGNTIYF. The CDR3 bases are TGTGCCAGCAGTCACTCGGGCCATTGGGGGGGAAACACCATATATTTT.

A word on this clonotype: A read error may produce the germline difference seen at one junction end. CDR3 region: CATSGDRRGEQHF. The CDR3 coding sequence is TGTGCCACCAGCGGAGATCGCAGGGGCGAGCAGCACTTC. V usage is TRBV15 and J usage is TRBJ2-7; tentatively, D is TRBD1 (6 bases). Germline CDR1 is LNHNV and CDR2 is YYDKDF (reference sequence). CDR3 length: 13 residues.

This clonotype was observed at least ten times. An end of the junction differs from the germline gene, which may be a read error. The chain recombines TRBV11-2 with TRBJ2-5; D not certain. The CDR3 totals 11 residues. CDR1 and CDR2 (germline): SGHAT, FQNNGV. In DNA, the CDR3 is TGTGCCAGCAGTCTTCAAGAGACCCCGTACTTC. Protein: CASSLQETPYF. The full variable domain, completed using reference TRBV11-2 and TRBJ2-5, is EAGVAQSPRYKIIEKRQSVAFWCNPISGHATLYWYQQILGQGPKLLIQFQNNGVVDDSQLPKDRFSAERLKGVDSTLKIQPAKLEDSAVYLCASSLQETPYFGPGTRLLVL.

This clonotype was found a few times. The chain employs TRBV28 and TRBJ2-1; D gene ambiguous. Germline V gives CDR1 MDHEN, CDR2 SYDVKM. This CDR3 spans 15 amino acids. V dropped 2 bases and J dropped 5 bases, with 13 bases sitting between them. CDR3 sequence (DNA): TGTGCCAGCAGTTTAAGCCGAGTGGGCCACAATGAGCAGTTCTTC. Translated: CASSLSRVGHNEQFF.

The J gene is TRBJ1-6, the V gene TRBV19; 8 bases agree with TRBD1. This CDR3 contains 13 residues. The J segment lost 4 bases and the V segment lost 9 bases, leaving 2 bases of the junction unmatched. The germline V gene encodes CDR1 LNHDA and CDR2 SQIVND (reference sequence). CDR3 protein: CASRQGYNSPLHF. The CDR3 region has the DNA TGTGCCAGCAGACAGGGGTATAATTCACCCCTCCACTTT.

This chain connects TRBV12-3 or TRBV12-4 to TRBJ2-5, with TRBD1 matching 7 bases. V lost 7 bases, J lost 8 bases, and 34 bases stayed unmatched. The CDR3 extends over 21 amino acids. This chain's CDR3 is CASTPTGEGEKLFLGSGTQYF. Here the CDR3 DNA reads TGTGCCAGCACCCCAACAGGGGAAGGAGAAAAACTGTTTCTTGGCAGTGGAACCCAGTACTTC.

This clonotype was found many times. The rearrangement links TRBV28 to TRBJ1-5; D is possibly TRBD1 (6 bases). The germline V gene has CDR1 MDHEN and CDR2 SYDVKM. V lost 6 bases and J lost 0, with 21 bases in between. The CDR3 is 18 amino acids. CDR3 bases: TGTGCCAGCAGCCATCTCGTCGGGGGGCCCGATAGCAATCAGCCCCAGCATTTT. It is translated as CASSHLVGGPDSNQPQHF. The complete variable domain, with remaining parts taken from reference TRBV28 and TRBJ1-5, reads DVKVTQSSRYLVKRTGEKVFLECVQDMDHENMFWYRQDPGLGLRLIYFSYDVKMKEKGDIPEGYSVSREKKERFSLILESASTNQTSMYLCASSHLVGGPDSNQPQHFGDGTRLSIL.

This clonotype appeared a few times. A much larger clone lies one base from this, so it may be a read error. The chain combines TRBV6-2 or TRBV6-3 with TRBJ2-5, with TRBD2 matching 12 bases. The CDR3 is 16 residues long. Germline CDR1 reads MNHEY; CDR2 reads SVGEGT. The V gene end was trimmed by 4 bases and the J gene end by 5 bases; junction bases not matched to a gene: 8. CDR3 sequence: CASSSGLAGGRETQYF. The CDR3, as DNA: TGTGCCAGCAGTTCCGGTCTAGCGGGGGGGCGTGAGACCCAGTACTTC.